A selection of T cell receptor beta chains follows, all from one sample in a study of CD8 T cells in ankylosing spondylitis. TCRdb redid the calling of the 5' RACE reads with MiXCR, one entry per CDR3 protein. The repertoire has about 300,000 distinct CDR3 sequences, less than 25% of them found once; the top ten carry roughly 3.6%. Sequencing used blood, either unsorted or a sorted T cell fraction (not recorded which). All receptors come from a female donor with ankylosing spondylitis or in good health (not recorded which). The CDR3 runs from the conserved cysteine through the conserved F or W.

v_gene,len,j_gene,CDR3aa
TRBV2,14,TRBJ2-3,CASRVDRGTDTQYF
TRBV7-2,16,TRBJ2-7,CASSFGTSGLTYEQYF
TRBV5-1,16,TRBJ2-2,CASSLRQGQNTGELFF
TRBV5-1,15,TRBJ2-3,CASSWGSSTTDTQYF
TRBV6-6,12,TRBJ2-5,CASRGTEPSQYF
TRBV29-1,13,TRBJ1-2,CSVARDSGYGYTF
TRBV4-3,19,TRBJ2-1,CASSQDKASGAPTYNEQFF
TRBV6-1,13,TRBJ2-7,CASSSTGNLEQYF
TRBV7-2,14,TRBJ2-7,CASRLTSAPYEQYF
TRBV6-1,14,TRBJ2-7,CASSVDMASYEQYF
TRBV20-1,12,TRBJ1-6,CSARDRNSPLHF
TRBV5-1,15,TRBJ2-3,CASSPGIGTTDTQYF
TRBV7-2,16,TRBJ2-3,CASSLVANPNTDTQYF
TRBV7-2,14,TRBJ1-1,CASSPGPGRGIVFF
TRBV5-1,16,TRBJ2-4,CASSTGLAGAKNIQYF
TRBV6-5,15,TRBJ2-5,CASSYSGGEKETQYF
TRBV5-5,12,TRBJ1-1,CASRGPFQEAFF
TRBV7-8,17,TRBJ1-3,CASSQSSREAGGNTIYF
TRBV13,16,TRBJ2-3,CASSFRGGRATDTQYF
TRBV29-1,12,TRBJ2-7,CSAGHDPYEQYF
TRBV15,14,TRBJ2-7,CATSRDAGEGEQYF
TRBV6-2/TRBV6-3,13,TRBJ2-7,CASRRPSSYEQYF
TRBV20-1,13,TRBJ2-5,CSASAGEWETQYF
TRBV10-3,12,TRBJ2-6,CAISVEANVLTF
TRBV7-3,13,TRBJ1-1,CASSLGVGTEAFF
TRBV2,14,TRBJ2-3,CATRTSGVGGTQYF
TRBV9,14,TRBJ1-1,CASSVGTGGTEAFF
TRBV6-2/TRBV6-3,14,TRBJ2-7,CASKLAFSSYEQYF
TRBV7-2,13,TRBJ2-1,CASSSGTINEQFF
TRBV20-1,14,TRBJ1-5,CSARGGDSNQPQHF
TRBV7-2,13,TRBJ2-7,CASVGQVAYEQYF
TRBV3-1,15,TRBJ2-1,CASSQAGGSRDEQFF
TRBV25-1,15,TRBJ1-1,CASSELRAANTEAFF
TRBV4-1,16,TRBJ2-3,CASSQGQLDASDTQYF
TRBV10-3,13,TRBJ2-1,CAISERDYNEQFF
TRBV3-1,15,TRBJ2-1,CASSQDIGGYNEQFF
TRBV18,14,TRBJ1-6,CASSPSGQASPLHF
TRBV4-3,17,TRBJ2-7,CASSSLASPPYSYEQYF
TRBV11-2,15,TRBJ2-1,CASSLVRLVYNEQFF
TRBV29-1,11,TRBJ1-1,CSVVRDTEAFF
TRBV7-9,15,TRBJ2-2,CASSWREGYTGELFF
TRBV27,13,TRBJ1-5,CASSHPGGQPQHF
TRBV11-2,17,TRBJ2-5,CASSSGTGGGMEETQYF
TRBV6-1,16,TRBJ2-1,CASRSSGRAGSNEQFF
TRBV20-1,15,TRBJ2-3,CSAAPGTGTVDTQYF
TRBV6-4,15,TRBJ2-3,CASSGHGQSTDTQYF
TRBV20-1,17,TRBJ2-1,CSASSLAGGWGNNEQFF
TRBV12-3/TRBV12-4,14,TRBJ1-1,CASLPGQTNTEAFF
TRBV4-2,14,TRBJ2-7,CASSQGGDSYEQYF
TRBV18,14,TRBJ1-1,CASSPQGGVPEAFF
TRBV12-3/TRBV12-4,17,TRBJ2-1,CASIGGASGVPYNEQFF
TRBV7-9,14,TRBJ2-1,CASSFRLATGEQFF